These 7 T cell receptor beta chains were sequenced from one sample in a study of technical replicates of blood from several donors. TCRdb's copy holds only in-frame clones and misses some; the assay was immunoSEQ multiplex PCR. The data contain 45,000 to 60,000 clones, less than 95% of them singletons. Sequencing was carried out using PBMCs. The source of these receptors is a human donor in good health. Some clones in this sample may be carry-over from other donors' samples.

The chain uses TRBV30 and TRBJ2-1; D remains unclear. The V end lost 2 bases, the J end lost 10 bases, and 9 bases lay between the germline ends. The CDR3 is made up of 11 amino acids. Germline CDR1 and CDR2: GTSNPN and SVGIG (reference sequence). CDR3 sequence (DNA): TGTGCCTGGAGTTCCCGAGGAGAGCAGTTCTTC. Translation gives CAWSSRGEQFF.

The chain uses TRBV12-5 and TRBJ2-2, with TRBD1 matching 7 bases. The length of the CDR3 is 14 residues. CDR1 is LGHNT and CDR2 is FRNRAP in the germline V gene. J gave up 10 bases and V 5 bases, and 10 bases lay outside the gene matches. CDR3: CASGIPSTGPELFF. CDR3 sequence (DNA): TGTGCTAGTGGTATCCCGTCGACAGGGCCGGAGCTGTTTTTT. The complete variable domain, with remaining parts taken from reference TRBV12-5 and TRBJ2-2, reads DARVTQTPRHKVTEMGQEVTMRCQPILGHNTVFWYRQTMMQGLELLAYFRNRAPLDDSGMPKDRFSAEMPDATLATLKIQPSEPRDSAVYFCASGIPSTGPELFFGEGSRLTVL.

The chain has TRBV11-2 and TRBJ2-3; 8 nucleotides align to TRBD2. The ends lost 2 bases at V and 4 bases at J; junction bases unmatched: 5. The CDR3 runs to 15 residues. Germline CDR1 SGHAT, CDR2 FQNNGV. The CDR3 DNA is TGTGCCAGCAGCTTAAGGTCGGGAGGGGCAGATACGCAGTATTTT. Translating it yields CASSLRSGGADTQYF. Full variable domain (outside the CDR3, taken from reference TRBV11-2 and TRBJ2-3): EAGVAQSPRYKIIEKRQSVAFWCNPISGHATLYWYQQILGQGPKLLIQFQNNGVVDDSQLPKDRFSAERLKGVDSTLKIQPAKLEDSAVYLCASSLRSGGADTQYFGPGTRLTVL.

This chain uses TRBV5-5 with TRBJ2-7, with TRBD1 identical over 8 bases. V dropped 4 bases and J dropped 9; count of bases not matched to a gene: 9. The CDR3 has 13 residues. Germline V lookup: CDR1 SGHKS, CDR2 YYEKEE (reference sequence). This CDR3 is CASSIGTGIRQYF. CDR3 coding DNA: TGTGCCAGCAGCATCGGGACAGGAATACGGCAGTACTTC.

This clone appeared a single time. The chain couples TRBV29-1 to TRBJ2-2; TRBD1 agrees at 11 bases. After removal of 5 bases from V and 6 bases from J, the junction contained 8 bases not matched to a gene. CDR1 is SQVTM, CDR2 ANQGSEA, per germline. The CDR3 has 15 residues. This chain's CDR3 is CSVHRTGGEAGELFF. The DNA of the CDR3 is TGCAGCGTTCATCGGACAGGGGGCGAGGCCGGGGAGCTGTTTTTT.

The chain employs TRBV10-3 and TRBJ2-7; 13 positions match TRBD2. Germline trimming cut 2 bases from V and 4 bases from J; bases unmatched to any gene: 2. In germline, CDR1 is ENHRY, CDR2 SYGVKD. The CDR3 sequence is 15 residues long. The CDR3 DNA reads as TGTGCCATCAGTGAGGGGACTAGCGGGAATTACGAGCAGTACTTC. Translated, it gives CAISEGTSGNYEQYF.

V and J are TRBV2 and TRBJ2-7; 9 bases fit TRBD1. The germline V gene encodes CDR1 SNHLY and CDR2 FYNNEI. CDR3 length equals 14 residues. J lost 2 bases, V lost 7 bases, and 6 bases had no gene match. CDR3: CASTRQGVPYEQYF. The CDR3 DNA reads as TGTGCCAGCACCCGACAGGGGGTGCCCTACGAGCAGTACTTC.